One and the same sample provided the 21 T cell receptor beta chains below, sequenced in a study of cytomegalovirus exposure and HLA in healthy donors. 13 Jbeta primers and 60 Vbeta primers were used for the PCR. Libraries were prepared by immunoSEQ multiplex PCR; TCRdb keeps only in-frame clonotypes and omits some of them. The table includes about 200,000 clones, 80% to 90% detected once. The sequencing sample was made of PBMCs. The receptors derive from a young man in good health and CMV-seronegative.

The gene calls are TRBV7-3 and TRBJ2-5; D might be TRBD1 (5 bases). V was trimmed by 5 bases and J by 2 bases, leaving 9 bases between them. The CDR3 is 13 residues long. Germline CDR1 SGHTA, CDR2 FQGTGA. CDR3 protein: CASSPGQQETQYF. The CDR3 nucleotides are TGTGCCAGCAGCCCAGGGCAGCAAGAGACCCAGTACTTC.

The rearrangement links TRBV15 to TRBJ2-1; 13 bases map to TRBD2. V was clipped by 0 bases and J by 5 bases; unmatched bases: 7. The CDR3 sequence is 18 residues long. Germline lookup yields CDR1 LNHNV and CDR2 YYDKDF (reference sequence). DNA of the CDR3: TGTGCCACCAGCAGAGACTCCTCCGGACTAGCGGGAGACAATGAGCAGTTCTTC. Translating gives CATSRDSSGLAGDNEQFF.

This CDR3 is CASSYLASRRGEQYF. CDR3 nucleotides: TGTGCCAGCAGTTACTTGGCTAGCAGGCGGGGGGAGCAGTACTTC. This sequence joins TRBV2 and TRBJ2-7, with 7 bases that match TRBD2. The ends lost 5 bases at V and 7 bases at J; junction bases unmatched: 14. The germline gives CDR1 SNHLY, CDR2 FYNNEI. This CDR3 contains 15 residues. The full variable domain, rest sourced from reference TRBV2 and TRBJ2-7, is EPEVTQTPSHQVTQMGQEVILRCVPISNHLYFYWYRQILGQKVEFLVSFYNNEISEKSEIFDDQFSVERPDGSNFTLKIRSTKLEDSAMYFCASSYLASRRGEQYFGPGTRLTVT.

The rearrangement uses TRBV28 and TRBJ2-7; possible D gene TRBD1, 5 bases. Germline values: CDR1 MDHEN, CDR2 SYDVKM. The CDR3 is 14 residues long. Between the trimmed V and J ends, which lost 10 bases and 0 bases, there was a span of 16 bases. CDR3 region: CAIKGPLVSYEQYF. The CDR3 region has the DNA TGTGCCATAAAGGGGCCGCTAGTCTCCTACGAGCAGTACTTC.

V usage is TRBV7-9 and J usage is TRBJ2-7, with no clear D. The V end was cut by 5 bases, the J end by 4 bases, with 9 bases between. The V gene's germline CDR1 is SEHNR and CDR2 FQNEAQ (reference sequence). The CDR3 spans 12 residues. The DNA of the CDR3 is TGTGCCAGCAGCCAGGTTGTATACGAGCAGTACTTC. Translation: CASSQVVYEQYF.

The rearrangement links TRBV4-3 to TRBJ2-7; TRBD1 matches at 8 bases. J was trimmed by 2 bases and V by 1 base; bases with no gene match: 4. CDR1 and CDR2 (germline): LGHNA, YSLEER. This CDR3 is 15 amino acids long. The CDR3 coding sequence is TGCGCCAGCAGCCAAGGAGACAGGGGCCCCTACGAGCAGTACTTC. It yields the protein CASSQGDRGPYEQYF.

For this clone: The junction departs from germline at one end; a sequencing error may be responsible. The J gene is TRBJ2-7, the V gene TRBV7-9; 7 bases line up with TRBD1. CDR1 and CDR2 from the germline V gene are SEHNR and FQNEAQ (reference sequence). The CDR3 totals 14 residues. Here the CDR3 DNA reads TGTTCCAGCAGCGCAGGACAGGCTTCCTACGAGCAGTACTTC. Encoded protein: CSSSAGQASYEQYF.

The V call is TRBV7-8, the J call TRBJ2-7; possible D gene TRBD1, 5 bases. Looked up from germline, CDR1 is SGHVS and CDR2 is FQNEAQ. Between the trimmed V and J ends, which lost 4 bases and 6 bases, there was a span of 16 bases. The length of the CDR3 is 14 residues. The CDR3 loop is CASSSIWGNGEQYF. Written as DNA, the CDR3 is TGTGCCAGCAGCTCGATCTGGGGCAACGGCGAGCAGTACTTC.

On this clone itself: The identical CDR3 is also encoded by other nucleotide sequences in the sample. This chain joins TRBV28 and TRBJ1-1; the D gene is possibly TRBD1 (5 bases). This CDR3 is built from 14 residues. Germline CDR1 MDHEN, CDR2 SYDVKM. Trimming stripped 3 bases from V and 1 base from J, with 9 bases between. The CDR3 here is CASSLRGRNTEAFF. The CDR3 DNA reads TGTGCCAGCAGTTTGCGGGGGAGGAACACTGAAGCTTTCTTT.

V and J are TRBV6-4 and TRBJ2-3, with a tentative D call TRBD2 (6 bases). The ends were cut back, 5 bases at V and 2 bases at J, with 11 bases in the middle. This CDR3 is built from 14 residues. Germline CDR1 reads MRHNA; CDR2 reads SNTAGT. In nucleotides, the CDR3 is TGTGCCAGCAGTCGGGACTTATCCACAGATACGCAGTATTTT. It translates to CASSRDLSTDTQYF.

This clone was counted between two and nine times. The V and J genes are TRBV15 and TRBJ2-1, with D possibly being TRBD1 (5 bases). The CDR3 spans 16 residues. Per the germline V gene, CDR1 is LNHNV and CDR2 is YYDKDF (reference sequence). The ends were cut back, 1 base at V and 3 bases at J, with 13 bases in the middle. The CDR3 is CATSRGGRVDYNEQFF. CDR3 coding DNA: TGTGCCACCAGCAGAGGGGGCAGGGTTGACTACAATGAGCAGTTCTTC.

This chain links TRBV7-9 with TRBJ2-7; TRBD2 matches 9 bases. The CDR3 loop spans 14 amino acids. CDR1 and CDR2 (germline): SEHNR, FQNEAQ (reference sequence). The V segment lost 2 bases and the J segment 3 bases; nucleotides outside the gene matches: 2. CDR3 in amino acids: CASSLPSGVYEQYF. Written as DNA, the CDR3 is TGTGCCAGCAGCTTACCTAGCGGGGTCTACGAGCAGTACTTC.

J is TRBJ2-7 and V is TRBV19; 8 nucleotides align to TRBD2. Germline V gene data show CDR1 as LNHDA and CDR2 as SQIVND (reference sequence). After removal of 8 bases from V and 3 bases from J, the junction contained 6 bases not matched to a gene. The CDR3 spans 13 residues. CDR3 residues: CASGPGGHYEQYF. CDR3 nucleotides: TGTGCCAGTGGCCCGGGGGGGCACTACGAGCAGTACTTC.

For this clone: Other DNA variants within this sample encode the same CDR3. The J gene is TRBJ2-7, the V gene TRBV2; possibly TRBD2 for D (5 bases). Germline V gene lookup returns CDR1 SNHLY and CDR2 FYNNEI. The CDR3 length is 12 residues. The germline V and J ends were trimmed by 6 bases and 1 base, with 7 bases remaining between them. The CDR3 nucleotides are TGTGCCAGCAGAGGCGGGTCCTACGAGCAGTACTTC. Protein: CASRGGSYEQYF.

This CDR3 reads CASSPPTGGMQETQYF. CDR3 nucleotide sequence: TGTGCCAGCTCACCACCGACAGGGGGCATGCAAGAGACCCAGTACTTC. The V and J genes are TRBV18 and TRBJ2-5; TRBD1 matches at 10 bases. CDR1 and CDR2 from the germline V gene are KGHSH and LQKENI. Losses at the gene ends were 0 bases for V and 2 bases for J; bases not matched to a gene: 3. This CDR3 spans 16 amino acids.

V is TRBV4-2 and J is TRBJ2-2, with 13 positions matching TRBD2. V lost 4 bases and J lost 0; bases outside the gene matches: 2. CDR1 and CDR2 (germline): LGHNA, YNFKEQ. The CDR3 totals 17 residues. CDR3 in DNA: TGTGCCAGCAGCCGAACTAGCGGGGGGGCGAACACCGGGGAGCTGTTTTTT. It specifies CASSRTSGGANTGELFF.

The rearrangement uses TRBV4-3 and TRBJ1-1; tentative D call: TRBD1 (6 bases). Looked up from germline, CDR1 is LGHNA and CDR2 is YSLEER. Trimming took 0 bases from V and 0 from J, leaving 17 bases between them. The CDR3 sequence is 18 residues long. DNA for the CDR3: TGCGCCAGCAGCCAAGAAGCTCAGGGGATAGCAATGAACACTGAAGCTTTCTTT. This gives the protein CASSQEAQGIAMNTEAFF.

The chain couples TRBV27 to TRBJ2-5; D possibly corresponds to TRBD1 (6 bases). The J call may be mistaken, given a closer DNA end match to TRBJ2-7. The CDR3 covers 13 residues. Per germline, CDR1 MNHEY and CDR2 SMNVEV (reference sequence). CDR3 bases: TGTGCCAGCAGTTTTCACAGGGCCAACGAGCAGTACTTC. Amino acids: CASSFHRANEQYF.

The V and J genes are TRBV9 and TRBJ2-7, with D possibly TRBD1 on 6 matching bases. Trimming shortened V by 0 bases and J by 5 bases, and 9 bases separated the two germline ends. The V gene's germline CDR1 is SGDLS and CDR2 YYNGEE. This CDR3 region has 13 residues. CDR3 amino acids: CASSVVGGNEQYF. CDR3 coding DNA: TGTGCCAGCAGCGTAGTTGGGGGCAACGAGCAGTACTTC.

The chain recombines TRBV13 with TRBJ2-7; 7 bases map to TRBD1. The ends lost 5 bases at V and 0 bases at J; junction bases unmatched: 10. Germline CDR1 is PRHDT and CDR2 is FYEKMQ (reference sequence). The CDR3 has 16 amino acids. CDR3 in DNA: TGTGCCAGCAGCGCAGGGGGAGAGACTTCCTCCTACGAGCAGTACTTC. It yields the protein CASSAGGETSSYEQYF.

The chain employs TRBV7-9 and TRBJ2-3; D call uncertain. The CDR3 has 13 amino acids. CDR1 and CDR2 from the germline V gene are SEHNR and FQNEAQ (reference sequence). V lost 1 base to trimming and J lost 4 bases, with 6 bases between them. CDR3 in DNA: TGTGCCAGCAGCTTAGGGAGTGCAGATACGCAGTATTTT. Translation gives CASSLGSADTQYF.